Only one count was recorded for the clone carrying this T cell receptor (beta chain). The CDR3 contains 15 residues. Trimming pared 1 base from V and 3 bases from J, leaving 12 bases between. Looked up from germline, CDR1 is LNHDA and CDR2 is SQIVND (reference sequence). The entry originates in a study of control samples from healthy donors and cancer patients. Measured with immunoSEQ multiplex PCR; TCRdb has only the in-frame clones, and not every one. The sample includes about 59,000 clones, approximately 92% of them seen just once. Sequenced input: PBMCs. The sequence was collected from a man aged 35-49 years with colorectal cancer. The rearrangement uses TRBV19 and TRBJ1-2; D possibly corresponds to TRBD1 (5 bases). The CDR3 reads CASSIVTRDDYGYTF. The CDR3 DNA follows: TGTGCCAGTAGTATAGTTACCAGGGATGACTATGGCTACACCTTC.